This is a list of T cell receptor beta chains from one sample in a study of response to subunit inactivated influenza vaccine. TCRdb independently ran MiXCR on the RT-PCR reads; one entry per CDR3 protein. The data show about 540,000 distinct CDR3 sequences, around a quarter seen once. The same data also went into a second study, on T cells expressing NK-cell markers.

This material consisted of CD4+ T cells sorted from PBMCs, taken 11 to 12 days after vaccination. The receptors derive from a man between 50 and 59 years old who received an inactivated influenza vaccine. Each CDR3 is given with its conserved first and last residue. A D gene is named only where the DNA matches it firmly. Clone sizes are given selectively: once, few, many, or a class where the clone is expanded.

>TRBJ2-1|TRBV7-9|.|.
TGTGCCAGCAGCTTAGTTAACGCCTATGAGCAGTTCTTC
CASSLVNAYEQFF
>TRBJ2-3|TRBV5-1|.|few
TGCGCCAGCAGCTCTGGACTCACCGAGACAGATACGCAGTATTTT
CASSSGLTETDTQYF
>TRBJ2-3|TRBV30|.|.
TGTGCCTGGACCTCTATCCGAGGGAGTTCAGATACGCAGTATTTT
CAWTSIRGSSDTQYF
>TRBJ2-1|TRBV24-1|.|.
TGTGCCACCAGTGACTCCCTCAGACATGAGCAGTTCTTC
CATSDSLRHEQFF
>TRBJ2-3|TRBV11-2|TRBD2|many
TGTGCCAGCAGCTTCAGCGGGGGGAGAACAGATACGCAGTATTTT
CASSFSGGRTDTQYF
>TRBJ2-7|TRBV29-1|.|few
TGCAGCGTTGATGGCCCGGGGACCGGCGAGCAGTACTTC
CSVDGPGTGEQYF
>TRBJ2-2|TRBV7-6|.|many
TGTGCCAGCAGCGCGAGACTAGTCCCCGGGGAGCTGTTTTTT
CASSARLVPGELFF
>TRBJ2-3|TRBV5-1|TRBD2|many
TGCGCCAGCAGCTTGAACAGCGGGAGCGGCACAGATACGCAGTATTTT
CASSLNSGSGTDTQYF
>TRBJ2-5|TRBV5-1|.|.
TGCGCCAGCAGCTGGAACCAAGAGACCCAGTACTTC
CASSWNQETQYF
>TRBJ2-7|TRBV20-1|TRBD2|few
TGCAGTGCCGAGGGGTCTAGCGGGTCCTACGAGCAGTACTTC
CSAEGSSGSYEQYF
>TRBJ2-1|TRBV7-9|TRBD2|.
TGTGCCAGCAGCATCTTAGCGGGAGGGGAAAATGAGCAGTTCTTC
CASSILAGGENEQFF
>TRBJ2-2|TRBV5-1|TRBD1|many
TGCGCCAGCAGCTTGACAGGGGGAAGGACCGGGGAGCTGTTTTTT
CASSLTGGRTGELFF
>TRBJ1-2|TRBV14|.|once
TGTGCCAGCGGCCAAGGGGCCTTAGGGGGCTACACCTTC
CASGQGALGGYTF
>TRBJ2-3|TRBV2|.|many
TGTGCCAGCAGTGAAGGCTTAAGCACAGATACGCAGTATTTT
CASSEGLSTDTQYF
>TRBJ2-2|TRBV5-1|.|.
TGCGCCAGCACCACCGACAGGAACACCGGGGAGCTGTTTTTT
CASTTDRNTGELFF
>TRBJ2-3|TRBV20-1|.|.
TGCAGTGCCGAAACCGGGACAAGACGCACAGATACGCAGTATTTT
CSAETGTRRTDTQYF
>TRBJ1-1|TRBV7-9|TRBD1|.
TGTGCCAGCAGCTACGGACAGGGGGAAGCTTTCTTT
CASSYGQGEAFF
>TRBJ2-1|TRBV20-1|TRBD2|few
TGCAGTGCTACCGTCCGACTAGCGGGAAGGAGGAGTGAGCAGTTCTTC
CSATVRLAGRRSEQFF
>TRBJ2-3|TRBV2|.|few
TGTGCCAGCCTGAGTTCTTTGACAGATACGCAGTATTTT
CASLSSLTDTQYF
>TRBJ1-6|TRBV11-2|TRBD1|.
TGTGCCAGCAGCTTTCAAACAGGGGCCGTTTCGTATAATTCACCCCTCCACTTT
CASSFQTGAVSYNSPLHF
>TRBJ2-1|TRBV7-2|TRBD1|few
TGTGCCAGCAGCCCCGACAGGGGGCGCGGAGGTGAGCAGTTCTTC
CASSPDRGRGGEQFF
>TRBJ1-1|TRBV20-1|.|.
TGCAGTGCTAGAGACGGAGCAGGGGTGAGCGGAGCTTTCTTT
CSARDGAGVSGAFF
>TRBJ1-3|TRBV7-2|.|few
TGTGCCAGCAGCTCCACAGGAAACACCATATATTTT
CASSSTGNTIYF
>TRBJ1-4|TRBV12-3/TRBV12-4|.|.
TGTGCCAGCAGTTTTAGTCGGGGTTCAAAACTGTTTTTT
CASSFSRGSKLFF
>TRBJ2-1|TRBV29-1|TRBD2|.
TGCAGCGAAACTAGCGCCATTGACAATGAGCAGTTCTTC
CSETSAIDNEQFF
>TRBJ2-7|TRBV9|TRBD2|.
TGTGCCAGCAGCGTCAGTAGCGGGGGGGCCTTCTACGAGCAGTACTTC
CASSVSSGGAFYEQYF
>TRBJ1-6|TRBV3-1|TRBD1|many
TGTGCCAGCAGCCCCGGGACAGATAATTCACCCCTCCACTTT
CASSPGTDNSPLHF
>TRBJ2-7|TRBV20-1|TRBD2|few
TGCAGTGCTAGAGATCGGCTAGCGGCCGCGTTCTACGAGCAGTACTTC
CSARDRLAAAFYEQYF
>TRBJ1-2|TRBV5-1|.|few
TGCGCCAGCAGCTTGACACAGCGCTATGGCTACACCTTC
CASSLTQRYGYTF
>TRBJ1-5|TRBV10-3|TRBD1|.
TGTGCCATCAGTGAGAGATGGAGGGGGCGGGACAATCAGCCCCAGCATTTT
CAISERWRGRDNQPQHF
>TRBJ2-2|TRBV5-1|.|.
TGCGCCAGCAGCTTGTTAACAGGGAGTGGCGGGGAGCTGTTTTTT
CASSLLTGSGGELFF
>TRBJ1-4|TRBV12-3/TRBV12-4|.|.
TGTGCCAGCAGACAAAGCAGGGTTGCGAATGAAAAACTGTTTTTT
CASRQSRVANEKLFF
>TRBJ2-3|TRBV5-1|.|.
TGCGCCAGCCGCCAGTGGGGTCTCACAGATACGCAGTATTTT
CASRQWGLTDTQYF
>TRBJ2-4|TRBV25-1|.|few
TGTGCCAGCAGTGGGTCGGGTAAAAACATTCAGTACTTC
CASSGSGKNIQYF
>TRBJ1-5|TRBV2|.|few
TGTGCCAGCAGTAGGACAGCCAACCCTAGCAATCAGCCCCAGCATTTT
CASSRTANPSNQPQHF
>TRBJ1-6|TRBV7-9|.|.
TGTGCCAGCAGCTCGATGGATTCACCCCTCCACTTT
CASSSMDSPLHF
>TRBJ2-5|TRBV2|.|few
TGTGCCAGCAGTGATCCAGGGTGGGAGACCCAGTACTTC
CASSDPGWETQYF
>TRBJ2-5|TRBV20-1|.|.
TGCAGTGCTAGGGAGGGTAGCACTCGCGAGAGCCAGTACTTC
CSAREGSTRESQYF
>TRBJ1-5|TRBV15|.|few
TGTGCCACCAGCAGAGAGTCACCGGGGAGTAGCAATCAGCCCCAGCATTTT
CATSRESPGSSNQPQHF
>TRBJ2-3|TRBV6-1|.|.
TGTGCCAGCAGTCCCCCGGGTGCTGGGTCAGATACGCAGTATTTT
CASSPPGAGSDTQYF
>TRBJ2-1|TRBV2|TRBD1|few
TGTGCCAGCAGGCGGACCACAGGGGTTGTATACAATGAGCAGTTCTTC
CASRRTTGVVYNEQFF
>TRBJ2-1|TRBV7-8|.|.
TGTGCCAGCAGCCCGCGTAGGGGGGACTCCTACAATGAGCAGTTCTTC
CASSPRRGDSYNEQFF
>TRBJ2-1|TRBV6-5|TRBD1|few
TGTGCCAGCAGTTACAGGGGACAGGGTCATAGCGAGCAGTTCTTC
CASSYRGQGHSEQFF
>TRBJ2-1|TRBV24-1|.|.
TGTGCCACCAGTGATCAAAATGAGCAGTTCTTC
CATSDQNEQFF
>TRBJ2-7|TRBV12-3/TRBV12-4|TRBD2|.
TGTGCCAGCAGGCCCGGTGATAGCGGGAGGGCCTACGAGCAGTACTTC
CASRPGDSGRAYEQYF
>TRBJ1-1|TRBV10-3|.|many
TGTGCCATCCGAGAGGGGTTTCGGGCGACCACTGAAGCTTTCTTT
CAIREGFRATTEAFF
>TRBJ2-3|TRBV7-2|TRBD2|few
TGTGCCAGCAGCTTAGCGCTGGGGACTAGCCAAGATACGCAGTATTTT
CASSLALGTSQDTQYF
>TRBJ2-5|TRBV20-1|TRBD1|.
TGCAGTGCTAGAGTCGGGTCAGGGGGCGCTGGAACCTCAGGGACCCAGTACTTC
CSARVGSGGAGTSGTQYF
>TRBJ2-2|TRBV9|.|few
TGTGCCAGCAGGGGGGGGACATTCACCGGGGAGCTGTTTTTT
CASRGGTFTGELFF
>TRBJ2-7|TRBV7-9|.|few
TGTGCCAGCAGCTTAGCCGAAGGACGGGGCGAGCAGTACTTC
CASSLAEGRGEQYF
>TRBJ2-3|TRBV7-2|.|.
TGTGCCAGCAGCTTAAGTATATCCAGTTCGGTAGATACGCAGTATTTT
CASSLSISSSVDTQYF
>TRBJ2-3|TRBV12-3/TRBV12-4|.|.
TGTGCCAGCAGTTCCGGGGCCCCCAGGTTAGCGCAGTATTTT
CASSSGAPRLAQYF
>TRBJ2-7|TRBV9|.|few
TGTGCCAGCAGCGCACGTAGGGAGCAGTACTTC
CASSARREQYF